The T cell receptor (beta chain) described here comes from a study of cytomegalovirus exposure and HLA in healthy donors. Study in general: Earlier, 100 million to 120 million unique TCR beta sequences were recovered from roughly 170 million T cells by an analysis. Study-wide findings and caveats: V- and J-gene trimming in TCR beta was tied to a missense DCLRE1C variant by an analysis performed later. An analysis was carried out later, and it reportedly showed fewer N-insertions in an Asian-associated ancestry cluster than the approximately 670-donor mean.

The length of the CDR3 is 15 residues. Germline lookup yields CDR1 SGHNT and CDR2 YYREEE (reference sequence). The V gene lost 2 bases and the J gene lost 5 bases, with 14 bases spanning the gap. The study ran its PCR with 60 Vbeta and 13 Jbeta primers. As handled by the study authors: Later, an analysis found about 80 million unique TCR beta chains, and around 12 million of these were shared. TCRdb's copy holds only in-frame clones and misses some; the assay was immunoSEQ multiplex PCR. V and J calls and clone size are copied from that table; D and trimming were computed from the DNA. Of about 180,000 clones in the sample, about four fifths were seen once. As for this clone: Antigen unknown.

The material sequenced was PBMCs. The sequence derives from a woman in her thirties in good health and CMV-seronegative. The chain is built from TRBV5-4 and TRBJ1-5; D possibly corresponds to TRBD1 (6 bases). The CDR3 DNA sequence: TGTGCCAGCAGCTTTGATGCACAGGGTGATCAGCCCCAGCATTTT. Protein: CASSFDAQGDQPQHF.